The following is a T cell receptor beta chain sequence with its context. What it recognizes is unknown. This sample is part of a study of T cell responses to AZD1222 COVID-19 vaccine. Study background: Timing groups of about 4 and about 12 weeks for second doses were pooled.

Study findings and constraints: Targeting of unmutated variant regions was reportedly seen in nearly half of spike-specific TCRs. At 160-218 and 743-854, vaccine-associated CD4 TCRs were dominant, and they spanned spike. Donors were largely white British and mainly female; clonal diversity was possibly underestimated.

The protocol was immunoSEQ multiplex PCR, while the TCRdb copy is restricted to in-frame clones and leaves out a portion. Of 130,000 to 150,000 clones detected, about 92% appear once; the ten largest clones hold around 1.9%. Germline-derived CDR1 and CDR2 are LNHDA and SQIVND (reference sequence). The CDR3 is 17 amino acids. Trimming took off 6 bases at V and 2 bases at J, with 20 bases between the two ends. This sequence originates from an adult in good health. The chain recombines TRBV19 with TRBJ1-5, with TRBD1 as a possible D gene (5 bases). Specimen: peripheral blood, collected on day 0 of AZD1222 vaccination. CDR3: CASRRTGLRVGNQPQHF. CDR3 coding DNA: TGTGCCAGTAGAAGGACGGGACTCAGAGTAGGCAATCAGCCCCAGCATTTT.